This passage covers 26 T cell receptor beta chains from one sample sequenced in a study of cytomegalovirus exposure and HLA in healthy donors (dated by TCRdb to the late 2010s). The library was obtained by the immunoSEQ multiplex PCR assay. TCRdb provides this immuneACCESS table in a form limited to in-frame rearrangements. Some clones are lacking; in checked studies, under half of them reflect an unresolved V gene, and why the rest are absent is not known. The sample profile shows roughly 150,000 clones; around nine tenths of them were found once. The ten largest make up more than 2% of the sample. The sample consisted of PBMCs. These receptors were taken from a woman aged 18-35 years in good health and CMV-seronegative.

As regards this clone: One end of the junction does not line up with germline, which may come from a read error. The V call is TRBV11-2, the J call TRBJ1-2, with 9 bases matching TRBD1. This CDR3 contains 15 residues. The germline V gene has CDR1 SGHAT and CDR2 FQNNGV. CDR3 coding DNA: TGTGCCAGCAGCTTAACTTCGAACAGGGGGCGCGAGATACCCTTC. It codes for CASSLTSNRGREIPF.

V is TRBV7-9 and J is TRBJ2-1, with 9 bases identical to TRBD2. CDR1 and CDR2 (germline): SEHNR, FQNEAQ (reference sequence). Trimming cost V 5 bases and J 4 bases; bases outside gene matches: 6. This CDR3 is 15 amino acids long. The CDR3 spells CASSPSSGVYNEQFF. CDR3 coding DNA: TGTGCCAGCAGCCCCTCTAGCGGGGTATACAATGAGCAGTTCTTC.

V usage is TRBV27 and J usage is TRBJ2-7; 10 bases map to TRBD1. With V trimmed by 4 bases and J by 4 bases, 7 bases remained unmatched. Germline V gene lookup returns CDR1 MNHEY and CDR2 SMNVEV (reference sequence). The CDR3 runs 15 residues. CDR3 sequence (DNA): TGTGCCAGCAGTTCCGCCGGGACAGGGGAGTACGAGCAGTACTTC. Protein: CASSSAGTGEYEQYF.

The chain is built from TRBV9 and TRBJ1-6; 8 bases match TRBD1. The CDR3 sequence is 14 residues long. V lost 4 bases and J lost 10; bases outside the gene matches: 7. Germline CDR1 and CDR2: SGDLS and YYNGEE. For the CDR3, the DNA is TGTGCCAGCAGCCCAGGACAGGGCCGGTCACCCCTCCACTTT. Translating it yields CASSPGQGRSPLHF. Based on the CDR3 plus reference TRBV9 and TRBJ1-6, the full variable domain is DSGVTQTPKHLITATGQRVTLRCSPRSGDLSVYWYQQSLDQGLQFLIQYYNGEERAKGNILERFSAQQFPDLHSELNLSSLELGDSALYFCASSPGQGRSPLHFGNGTRLTVT.

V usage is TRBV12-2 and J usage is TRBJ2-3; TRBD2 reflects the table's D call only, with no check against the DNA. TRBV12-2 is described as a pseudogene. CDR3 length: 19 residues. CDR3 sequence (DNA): TGTGCAAGTCGTGGTTACAGGACTAGCGGGATCCCCAGCACAGATACGCAGTATTTT. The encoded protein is CASRGYRTSGIPSTDTQYF.

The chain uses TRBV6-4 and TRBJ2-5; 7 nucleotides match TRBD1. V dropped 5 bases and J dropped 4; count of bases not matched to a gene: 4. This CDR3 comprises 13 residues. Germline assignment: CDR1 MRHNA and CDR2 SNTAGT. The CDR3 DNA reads TGTGCCAGCAGTTCTACAGGGGTAGAGACCCAGTACTTC. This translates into CASSSTGVETQYF.

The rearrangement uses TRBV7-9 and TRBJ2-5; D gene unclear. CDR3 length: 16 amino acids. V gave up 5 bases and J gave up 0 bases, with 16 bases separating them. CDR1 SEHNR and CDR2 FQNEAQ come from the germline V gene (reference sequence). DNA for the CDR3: TGTGCCAGCAGCCCATATACCTCGAGGTACCAAGAGACCCAGTACTTC. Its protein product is CASSPYTSRYQETQYF.

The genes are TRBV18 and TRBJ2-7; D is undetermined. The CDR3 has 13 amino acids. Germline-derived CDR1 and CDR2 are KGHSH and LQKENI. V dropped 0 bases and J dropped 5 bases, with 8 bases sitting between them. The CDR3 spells CASSPPTWHEQYF. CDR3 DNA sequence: TGTGCCAGCTCACCACCGACTTGGCACGAGCAGTACTTC. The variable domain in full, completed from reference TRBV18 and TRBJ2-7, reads NAGVMQNPRHLVRRRGQEARLRCSPMKGHSHVYWYRQLPEEGLKFMVYLQKENIIDESGMPKERFSAEFPKEGPSILRIQQVVRGDSAAYFCASSPPTWHEQYFGPGTRLTVT.

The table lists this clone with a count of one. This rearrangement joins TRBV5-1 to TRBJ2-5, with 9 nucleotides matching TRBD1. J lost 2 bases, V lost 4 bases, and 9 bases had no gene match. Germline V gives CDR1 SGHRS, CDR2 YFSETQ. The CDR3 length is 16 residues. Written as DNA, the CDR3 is TGCGCCAGCAGCCCAGGGGACAGGGAGTTTCAAGAGACCCAGTACTTC. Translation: CASSPGDREFQETQYF.

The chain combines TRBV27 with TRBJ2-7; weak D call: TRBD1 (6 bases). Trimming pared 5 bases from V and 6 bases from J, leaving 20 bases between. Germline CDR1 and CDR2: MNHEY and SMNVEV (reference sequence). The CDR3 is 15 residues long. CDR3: CASSPSLQGRAEQYF. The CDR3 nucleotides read TGTGCCAGCAGTCCCTCGCTACAGGGAAGGGCCGAGCAGTACTTC.

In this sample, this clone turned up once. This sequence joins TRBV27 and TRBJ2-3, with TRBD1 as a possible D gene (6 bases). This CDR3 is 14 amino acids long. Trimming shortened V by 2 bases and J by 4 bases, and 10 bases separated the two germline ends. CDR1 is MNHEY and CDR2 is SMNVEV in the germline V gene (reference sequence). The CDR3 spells CASSLVQGSDTQYF. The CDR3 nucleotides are TGTGCCAGCAGTTTAGTTCAGGGGTCAGATACGCAGTATTTT.

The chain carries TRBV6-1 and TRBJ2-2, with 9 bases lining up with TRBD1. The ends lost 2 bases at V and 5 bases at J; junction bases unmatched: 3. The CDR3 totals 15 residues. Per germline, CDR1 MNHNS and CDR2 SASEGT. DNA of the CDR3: TGTGCCAGCAGTGAATGGGACAGGGTAACCGGGGAGCTGTTTTTT. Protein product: CASSEWDRVTGELFF.

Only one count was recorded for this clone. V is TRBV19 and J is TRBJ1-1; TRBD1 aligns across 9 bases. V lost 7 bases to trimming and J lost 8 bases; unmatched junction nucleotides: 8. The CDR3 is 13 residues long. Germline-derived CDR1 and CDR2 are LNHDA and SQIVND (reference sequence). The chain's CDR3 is CASIHRGREEAFF. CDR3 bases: TGTGCCAGTATACACAGGGGGCGGGAGGAAGCTTTCTTT.

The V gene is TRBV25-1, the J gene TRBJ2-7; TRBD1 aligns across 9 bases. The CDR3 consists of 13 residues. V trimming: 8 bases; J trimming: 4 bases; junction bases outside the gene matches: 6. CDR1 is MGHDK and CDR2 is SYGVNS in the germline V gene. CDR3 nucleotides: TGTGCCAGCGCACAGGGGGCAGGTTACGAGCAGTACTTC. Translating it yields CASAQGAGYEQYF.

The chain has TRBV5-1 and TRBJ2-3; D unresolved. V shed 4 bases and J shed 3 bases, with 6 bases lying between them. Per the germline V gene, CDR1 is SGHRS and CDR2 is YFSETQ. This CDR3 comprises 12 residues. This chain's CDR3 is CASSGGTDTQYF. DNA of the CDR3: TGCGCCAGCAGCGGCGGAACAGATACGCAGTATTTT. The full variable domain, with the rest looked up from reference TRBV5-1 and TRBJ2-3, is KAGVTQTPRYLIKTRGQQVTLSCSPISGHRSVSWYQQTPGQGLQFLFEYFSETQRNKGNFPGRFSGRQFSNSRSEMNVSTLELGDSALYLCASSGGTDTQYFGPGTRLTVL.

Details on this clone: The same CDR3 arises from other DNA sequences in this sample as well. Here the CDR3 DNA reads TGTGCCAGCAGTTTGGGAGGGAACACTGAAGCTTTCTTT. This gives the protein CASSLGGNTEAFF. The V gene is TRBV27, the J gene TRBJ1-1; D ambiguous. V lost 3 bases to trimming and J lost 1 base, with 6 bases between them. The CDR3 consists of 13 residues. Germline V lookup: CDR1 MNHEY, CDR2 SMNVEV (reference sequence).

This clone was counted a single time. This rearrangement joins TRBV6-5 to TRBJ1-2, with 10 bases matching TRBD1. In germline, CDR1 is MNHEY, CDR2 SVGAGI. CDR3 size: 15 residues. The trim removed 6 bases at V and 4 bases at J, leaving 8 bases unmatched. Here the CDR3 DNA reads TGTGCCAGCAGACCCTGGACAGGGGGGGGCTATGGCTACACCTTC. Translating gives CASRPWTGGGYGYTF.

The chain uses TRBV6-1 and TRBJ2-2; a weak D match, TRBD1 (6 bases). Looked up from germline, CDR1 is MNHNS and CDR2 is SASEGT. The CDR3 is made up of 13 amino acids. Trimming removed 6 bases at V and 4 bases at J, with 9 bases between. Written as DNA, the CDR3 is TGTGCCAGCAGCGGACAGTCCACCGGGGAGCTGTTTTTT. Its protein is CASSGQSTGELFF.

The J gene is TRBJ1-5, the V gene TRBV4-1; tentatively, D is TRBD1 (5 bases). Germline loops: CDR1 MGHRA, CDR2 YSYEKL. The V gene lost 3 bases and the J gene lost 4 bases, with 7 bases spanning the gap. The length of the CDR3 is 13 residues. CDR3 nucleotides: TGCGCCAGCAGCCAGCGGGGGAATCAGCCCCAGCATTTT. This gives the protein CASSQRGNQPQHF.

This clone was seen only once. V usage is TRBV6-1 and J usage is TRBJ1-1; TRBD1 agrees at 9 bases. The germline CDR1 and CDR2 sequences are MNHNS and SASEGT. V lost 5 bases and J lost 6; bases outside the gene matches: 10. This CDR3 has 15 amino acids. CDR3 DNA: TGTGCCAGCAGTCCGACTACAGGGGGCAGGGCTGAAGCTTTCTTT. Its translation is CASSPTTGGRAEAFF.

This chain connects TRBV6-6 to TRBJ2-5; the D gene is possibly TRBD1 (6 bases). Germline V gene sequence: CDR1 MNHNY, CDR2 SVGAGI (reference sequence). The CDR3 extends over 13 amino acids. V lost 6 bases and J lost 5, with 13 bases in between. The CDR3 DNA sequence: TGTGCCAGCAGGGCCAGGGGACGGGAGACCCAGTACTTC. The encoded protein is CASRARGRETQYF.

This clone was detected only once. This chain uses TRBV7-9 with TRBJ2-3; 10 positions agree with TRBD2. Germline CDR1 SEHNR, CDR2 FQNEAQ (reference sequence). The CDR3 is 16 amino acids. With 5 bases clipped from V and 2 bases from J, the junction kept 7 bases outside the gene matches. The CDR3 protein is CASSVSGRVFTDTQYF. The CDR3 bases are TGTGCCAGCAGCGTGAGCGGGAGGGTGTTCACAGATACGCAGTATTTT.

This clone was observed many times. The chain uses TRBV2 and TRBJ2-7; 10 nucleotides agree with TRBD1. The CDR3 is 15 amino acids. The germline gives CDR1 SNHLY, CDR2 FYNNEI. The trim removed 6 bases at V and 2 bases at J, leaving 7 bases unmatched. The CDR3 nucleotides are TGTGCCAGCAGGGAGGGACAGGGGAGTCCCTACGAGCAGTACTTC. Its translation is CASREGQGSPYEQYF.

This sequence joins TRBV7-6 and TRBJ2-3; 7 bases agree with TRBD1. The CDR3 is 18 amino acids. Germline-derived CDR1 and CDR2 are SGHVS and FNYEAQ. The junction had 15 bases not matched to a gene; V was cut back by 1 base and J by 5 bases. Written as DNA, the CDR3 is TGTGCCAGCAGCTTAGAGGCGGACAGGTCTTGGAGAATAGATACGCAGTATTTT. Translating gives CASSLEADRSWRIDTQYF. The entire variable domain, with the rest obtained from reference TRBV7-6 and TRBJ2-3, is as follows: GAGVSQSPRYKVTKRGQDVALRCDPISGHVSLYWYRQALGQGPEFLTYFNYEAQQDKSGLPNDRFSAERPEGSISTLTIQRTEQRDSAMYRCASSLEADRSWRIDTQYFGPGTRLTVL.

This CDR3 is CASSLGSREGRDFF. As DNA, the CDR3 is TGCGCCAGCAGCTTGGGGTCCCGGGAAGGGAGGGATTTCTTT. The V call is TRBV5-1, the J call TRBJ1-1; D gene ambiguous. Germline values: CDR1 SGHRS, CDR2 YFSETQ. The length of the CDR3 is 14 residues. Trimming shortened V by 0 bases and J by 13 bases, and 19 bases separated the two germline ends.

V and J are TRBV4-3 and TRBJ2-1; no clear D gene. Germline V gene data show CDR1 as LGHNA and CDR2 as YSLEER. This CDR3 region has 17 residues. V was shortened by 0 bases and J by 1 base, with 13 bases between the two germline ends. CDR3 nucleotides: TGCGCCAGCAGCCAAGATTTCGGAGTCACATCCTACAATGAGCAGTTCTTC. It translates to CASSQDFGVTSYNEQFF.